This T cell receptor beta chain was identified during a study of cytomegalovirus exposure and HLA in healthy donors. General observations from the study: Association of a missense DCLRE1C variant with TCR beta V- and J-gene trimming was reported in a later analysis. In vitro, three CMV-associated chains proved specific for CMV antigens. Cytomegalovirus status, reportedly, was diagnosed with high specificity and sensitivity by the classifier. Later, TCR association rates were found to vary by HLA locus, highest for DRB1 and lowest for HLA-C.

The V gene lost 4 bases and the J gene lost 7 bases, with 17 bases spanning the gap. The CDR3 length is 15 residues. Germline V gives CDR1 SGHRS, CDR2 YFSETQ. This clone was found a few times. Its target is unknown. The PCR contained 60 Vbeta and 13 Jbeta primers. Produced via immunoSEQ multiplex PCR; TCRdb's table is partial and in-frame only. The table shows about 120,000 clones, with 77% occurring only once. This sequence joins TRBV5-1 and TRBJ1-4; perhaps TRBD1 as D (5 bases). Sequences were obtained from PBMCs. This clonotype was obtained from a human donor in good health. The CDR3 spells CASSRRGGLGEKLFF. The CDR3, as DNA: TGCGCCAGCAGCCGCCGGGGGGGTTTGGGTGAAAAACTGTTTTTT.